This is a list of T cell receptor beta chains from one sample in a study of cytomegalovirus exposure and HLA in healthy donors. The repertoire was sequenced with immunoSEQ multiplex PCR; TCRdb's copy has only in-frame clones and lacks some. Of about 72,000 clones listed, about 80% were seen once; the top ten hold nearly 3.5%. Sequencing used PBMCs. The receptor source for this set is a man in his forties in good health and CMV-seronegative. Both conserved end residues are part of each CDR3. A D gene is named only where the DNA matches it firmly. The size entry is marked missing in some rows and otherwise reads once, few, many or a size class.

cdr3_nt: TGTGCCAGCAGCTTATACAGCCAAGAGACCCAGTACTTC
cdr3_aa: CASSLYSQETQYF
v_call: TRBV11-2
d_call: NA
j_call: TRBJ2-5
clone_size: NA

cdr3_nt: TGTGCCAGCACCAATTCAGACGGGACAGCAAAAGGTTTC
cdr3_aa: CASTNSDGTAKGF
v_call: TRBV6-5
d_call: TRBD1
j_call: TRBJ1-1
clone_size: NA

cdr3_nt: TGTGCCAGCAGTGAACAAGGGGGCGAGTATGGCTACACCTTC
cdr3_aa: CASSEQGGEYGYTF
v_call: TRBV25-1
d_call: TRBD1
j_call: TRBJ1-2
clone_size: once

cdr3_nt: TGTGCCAGCAGCTTAGCACTAGCGGGGGAAACTAGCACAGATACGCAGTATTTT
cdr3_aa: CASSLALAGETSTDTQYF
v_call: TRBV11-2
d_call: TRBD2
j_call: TRBJ2-3
clone_size: NA

cdr3_nt: TGTGCCAGCAGCCAGGACAGGAGAATTAATCAGCCCCAGCATTTT
cdr3_aa: CASSQDRRINQPQHF
v_call: TRBV7-6
d_call: TRBD1
j_call: TRBJ1-5
clone_size: once

cdr3_nt: TGTGCCAGCAGTGACGCTAGCGGCAACACCGGGGAGCTGTTTTTT
cdr3_aa: CASSDASGNTGELFF
v_call: TRBV6-4
d_call: TRBD2
j_call: TRBJ2-2
clone_size: many

cdr3_nt: TGTGCCAGCAGCTTAGAGGGGTCGGGCCCTGGCGGGGAGACCCAGTACTTC
cdr3_aa: CASSLEGSGPGGETQYF
v_call: TRBV11-3
d_call: NA
j_call: TRBJ2-5
clone_size: NA

cdr3_nt: TGTGCCAGCAGCGGACAGGGGGCCACAAACTATGGCTACACCTTC
cdr3_aa: CASSGQGATNYGYTF
v_call: TRBV9
d_call: TRBD1
j_call: TRBJ1-2
clone_size: NA

cdr3_nt: TGTGCCAGTAGTATGTCAGGGGGGCTCTCCTACGAGCAGTACTTC
cdr3_aa: CASSMSGGLSYEQYF
v_call: TRBV19
d_call: NA
j_call: TRBJ2-7
clone_size: NA

cdr3_nt: TGTGCCAGCAGCCAAGTTTCGCAGGTTAGGGAAAAACTGTTTTTT
cdr3_aa: CASSQVSQVREKLFF
v_call: TRBV14
d_call: NA
j_call: TRBJ1-4
clone_size: NA

cdr3_nt: TGCGCCAGCGGGCAGGGGGCTAAACCCGAAAAACTGTTTTTT
cdr3_aa: CASGQGAKPEKLFF
v_call: TRBV5-1
d_call: TRBD1
j_call: TRBJ1-4
clone_size: NA

cdr3_nt: TGTGCCAGCAGCTTAGGGACTAGCTTGTATGCAGATACGCAGTATTTT
cdr3_aa: CASSLGTSLYADTQYF
v_call: TRBV11-3
d_call: TRBD2
j_call: TRBJ2-3
clone_size: NA

cdr3_nt: TGTGCCAGCAGCTTGAGGAGACAGGGGTATTGGACTAGCACAGATACGCAGTATTTT
cdr3_aa: CASSLRRQGYWTSTDTQYF
v_call: TRBV5-4
d_call: TRBD1
j_call: TRBJ2-3
clone_size: once

cdr3_nt: TGTGCCAGCAGCTTAGTTGGGACAGCCTACAATGAGCAGTTCTTC
cdr3_aa: CASSLVGTAYNEQFF
v_call: TRBV7-2
d_call: TRBD1
j_call: TRBJ2-1
clone_size: NA

cdr3_nt: TGTGCCACCAGCAAGAGAGGGCAGGGAGGTTGGAATCAGCCCCAGCATTTT
cdr3_aa: CATSKRGQGGWNQPQHF
v_call: TRBV15
d_call: NA
j_call: TRBJ1-5
clone_size: NA

cdr3_nt: TGCGCCAGCAGCTTGGCCGGGACTAGCGGGGGTACCCAGTACTTC
cdr3_aa: CASSLAGTSGGTQYF
v_call: TRBV5-1
d_call: TRBD2
j_call: TRBJ2-5
clone_size: few

cdr3_nt: TGTGCCAGCAGTCTTAGAGGACTAGCGGGGGGGCAGAATGAGCAGTTCTTC
cdr3_aa: CASSLRGLAGGQNEQFF
v_call: TRBV28
d_call: TRBD2
j_call: TRBJ2-1
clone_size: NA

cdr3_nt: TGTGCCAGCAGCACCGACACCGGGAACACTGAAGCTTTCTTT
cdr3_aa: CASSTDTGNTEAFF
v_call: TRBV7-9
d_call: NA
j_call: TRBJ1-1
clone_size: NA

cdr3_nt: TGTGCCAGCAGTTACTCGAGTTCTAGGCCGCCCTATGGCTACACCTTC
cdr3_aa: CASSYSSSRPPYGYTF
v_call: TRBV6-5
d_call: NA
j_call: TRBJ1-2
clone_size: once

cdr3_nt: TGTGCCAGCAGTTCGGGACAGGGTGTATATGGCTACACCTTC
cdr3_aa: CASSSGQGVYGYTF
v_call: TRBV6-1
d_call: TRBD1
j_call: TRBJ1-2
clone_size: NA

cdr3_nt: TGTGCCAGCAGCGGAGGGACAGGGCGTCAGCCCCAGCATTTT
cdr3_aa: CASSGGTGRQPQHF
v_call: TRBV7-9
d_call: TRBD1
j_call: TRBJ1-5
clone_size: NA

cdr3_nt: TGCGCCAGCAGCCGACCGGGACAGGGGACTGAAGCTTTCTTT
cdr3_aa: CASSRPGQGTEAFF
v_call: TRBV4-1
d_call: TRBD1
j_call: TRBJ1-1
clone_size: NA

cdr3_nt: TGTGCCACAAAACCTACAGTTACCAACAATGAGCAGTTCTTC
cdr3_aa: CATKPTVTNNEQFF
v_call: TRBV2
d_call: NA
j_call: TRBJ2-1
clone_size: NA

cdr3_nt: TGTGCCAGTAGCGCAGGGGGCGCGGGCAATTCACCCCTCCACTTT
cdr3_aa: CASSAGGAGNSPLHF
v_call: TRBV19
d_call: TRBD1
j_call: TRBJ1-6
clone_size: NA

cdr3_nt: TGTGCCAGCAGCGTAGTCAGGGGCGGGACAGATACGCAGTATTTT
cdr3_aa: CASSVVRGGTDTQYF
v_call: TRBV9
d_call: NA
j_call: TRBJ2-3
clone_size: NA

cdr3_nt: TGCGCCAGCAGCCAAGACCCCGAGACTAACTATGGCTACACCTTC
cdr3_aa: CASSQDPETNYGYTF
v_call: TRBV4-1
d_call: NA
j_call: TRBJ1-2
clone_size: NA

cdr3_nt: TGTGCCAGCATGAAAGGGACAGGGTTCGATGAGCAGTTCTTC
cdr3_aa: CASMKGTGFDEQFF
v_call: TRBV5-4
d_call: TRBD1
j_call: TRBJ2-1
clone_size: NA